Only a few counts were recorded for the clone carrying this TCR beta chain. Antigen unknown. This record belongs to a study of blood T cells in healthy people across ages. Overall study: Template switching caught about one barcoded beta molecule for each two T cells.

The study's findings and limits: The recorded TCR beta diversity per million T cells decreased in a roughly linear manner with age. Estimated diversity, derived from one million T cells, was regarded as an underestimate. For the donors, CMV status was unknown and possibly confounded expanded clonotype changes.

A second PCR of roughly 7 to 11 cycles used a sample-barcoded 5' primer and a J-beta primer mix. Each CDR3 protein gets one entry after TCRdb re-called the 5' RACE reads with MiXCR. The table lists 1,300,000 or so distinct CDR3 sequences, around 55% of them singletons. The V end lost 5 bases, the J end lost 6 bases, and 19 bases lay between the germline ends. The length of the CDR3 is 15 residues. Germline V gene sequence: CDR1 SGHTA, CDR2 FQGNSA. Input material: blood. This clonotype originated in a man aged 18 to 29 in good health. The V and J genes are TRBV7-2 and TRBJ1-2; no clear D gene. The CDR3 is CASSPLGTGMDGYTF. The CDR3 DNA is TGTGCCAGCAGCCCCCTCGGAACCGGGATGGATGGCTACACCTTC.